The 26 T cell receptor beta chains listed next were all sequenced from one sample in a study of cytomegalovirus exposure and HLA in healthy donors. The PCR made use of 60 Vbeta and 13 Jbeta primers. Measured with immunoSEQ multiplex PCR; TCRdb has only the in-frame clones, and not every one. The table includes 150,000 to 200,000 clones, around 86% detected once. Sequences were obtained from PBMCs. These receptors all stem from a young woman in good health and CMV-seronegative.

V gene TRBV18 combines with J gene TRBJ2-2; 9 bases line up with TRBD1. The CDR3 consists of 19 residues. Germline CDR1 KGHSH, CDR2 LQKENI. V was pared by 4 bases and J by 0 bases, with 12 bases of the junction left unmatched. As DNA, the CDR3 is TGTGCCAGCTCACGACCCACCGGGACAGGGCTCACGAACACCGGGGAGCTGTTTTTT. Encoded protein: CASSRPTGTGLTNTGELFF. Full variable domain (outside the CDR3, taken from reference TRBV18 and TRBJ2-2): NAGVMQNPRHLVRRRGQEARLRCSPMKGHSHVYWYRQLPEEGLKFMVYLQKENIIDESGMPKERFSAEFPKEGPSILRIQQVVRGDSAAYFCASSRPTGTGLTNTGELFFGEGSRLTVL.

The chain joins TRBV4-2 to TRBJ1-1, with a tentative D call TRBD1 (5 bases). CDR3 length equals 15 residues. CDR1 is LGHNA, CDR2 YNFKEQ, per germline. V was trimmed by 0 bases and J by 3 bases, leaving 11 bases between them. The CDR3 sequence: CASSQELGRDTEAFF. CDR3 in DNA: TGTGCCAGCAGCCAAGAATTGGGCAGGGACACTGAAGCTTTCTTT.

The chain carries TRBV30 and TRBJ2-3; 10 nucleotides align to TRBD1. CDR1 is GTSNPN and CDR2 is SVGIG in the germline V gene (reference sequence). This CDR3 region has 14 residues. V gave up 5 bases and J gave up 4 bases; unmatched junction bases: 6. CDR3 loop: CAWDRQGAADTQYF. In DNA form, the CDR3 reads TGTGCCTGGGACCGACAGGGGGCGGCAGATACGCAGTATTTT.

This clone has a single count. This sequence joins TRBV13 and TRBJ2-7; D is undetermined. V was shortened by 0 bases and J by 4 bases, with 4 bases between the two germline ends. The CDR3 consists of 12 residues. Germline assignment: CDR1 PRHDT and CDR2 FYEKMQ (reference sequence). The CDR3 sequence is CASSLGEYEQYF. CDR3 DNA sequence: TGTGCCAGCAGCTTAGGGGAGTACGAGCAGTACTTC.

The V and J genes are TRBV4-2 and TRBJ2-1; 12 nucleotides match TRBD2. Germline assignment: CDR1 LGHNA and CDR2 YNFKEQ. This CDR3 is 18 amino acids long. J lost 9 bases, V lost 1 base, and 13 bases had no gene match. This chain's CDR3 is CASSQGPLAGGPEGEQFF. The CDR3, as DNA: TGTGCCAGCAGCCAAGGGCCTCTAGCGGGGGGGCCAGAGGGTGAGCAGTTCTTC.

CDR3 nucleotide sequence: TGCGCCAGCAGCGCTAGCGAGAGGATTGAGCAGTTCTTC. This translates into CASSASERIEQFF. V and J are TRBV5-1 and TRBJ2-1; a possible D gene is TRBD2 (6 bases). Germline V gene lookup returns CDR1 SGHRS and CDR2 YFSETQ. V lost 4 bases to trimming and J lost 9 bases, with 14 bases between them. The CDR3 is made up of 13 amino acids.

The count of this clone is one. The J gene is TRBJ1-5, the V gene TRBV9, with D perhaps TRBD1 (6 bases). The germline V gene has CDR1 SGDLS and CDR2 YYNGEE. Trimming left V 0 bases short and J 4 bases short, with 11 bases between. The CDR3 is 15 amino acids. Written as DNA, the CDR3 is TGTGCCAGCAGCGTAGGGACAGAGATTAATCAGCCCCAGCATTTT. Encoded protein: CASSVGTEINQPQHF.

Here the CDR3 DNA reads TGTGCCAGTAGTATGGCCCAGTGGACTGAAGCTTTCTTT. This encodes CASSMAQWTEAFF. The V gene is TRBV19, the J gene TRBJ1-1; D is undetermined. Trimming removed 3 bases from V and 5 bases from J, with 10 bases in between. Germline V gene lookup returns CDR1 LNHDA and CDR2 SQIVND (reference sequence). The CDR3 totals 13 residues. The full variable domain, rest sourced from reference TRBV19 and TRBJ1-1, is DGGITQSPKYLFRKEGQNVTLSCEQNLNHDAMYWYRQDPGQGLRLIYYSQIVNDFQKGDIAEGYSVSREKKESFPLTVTSAQKNPTAFYLCASSMAQWTEAFFGQGTRLTVV.

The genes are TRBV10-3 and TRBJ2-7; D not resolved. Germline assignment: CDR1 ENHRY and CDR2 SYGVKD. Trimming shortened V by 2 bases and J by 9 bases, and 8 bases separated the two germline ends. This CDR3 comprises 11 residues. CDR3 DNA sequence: TGTGCCATCAGTGAGGGCGGCCCGCAGTACTTC. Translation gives CAISEGGPQYF.

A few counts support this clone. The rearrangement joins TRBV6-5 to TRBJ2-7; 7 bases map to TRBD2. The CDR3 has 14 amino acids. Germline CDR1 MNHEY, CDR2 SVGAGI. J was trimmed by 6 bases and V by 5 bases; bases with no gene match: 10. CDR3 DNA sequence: TGTGCCAGCAGTACTGATTGGGGGGAGGGCGAGCAGTACTTC. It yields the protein CASSTDWGEGEQYF.

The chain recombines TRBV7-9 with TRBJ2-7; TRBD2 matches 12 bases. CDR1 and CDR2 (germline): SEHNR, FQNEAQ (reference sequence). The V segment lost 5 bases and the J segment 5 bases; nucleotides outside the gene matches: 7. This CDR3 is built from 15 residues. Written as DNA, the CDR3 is TGTGCCAGCAGCAGCACTAGCGGGAGGCTCCACGAGCAGTACTTC. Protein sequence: CASSSTSGRLHEQYF.

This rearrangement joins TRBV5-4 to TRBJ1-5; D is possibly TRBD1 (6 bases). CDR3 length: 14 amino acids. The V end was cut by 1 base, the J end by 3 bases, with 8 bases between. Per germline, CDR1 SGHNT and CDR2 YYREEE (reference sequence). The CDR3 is CASSLQGPNQPQHF. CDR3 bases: TGTGCCAGCAGCTTGCAGGGGCCCAATCAGCCCCAGCATTTT.

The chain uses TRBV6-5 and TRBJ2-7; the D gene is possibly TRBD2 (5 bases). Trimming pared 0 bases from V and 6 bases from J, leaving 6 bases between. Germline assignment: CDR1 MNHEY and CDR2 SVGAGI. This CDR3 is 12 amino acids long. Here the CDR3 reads CASSYSAGEQYF. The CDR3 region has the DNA TGTGCCAGCAGTTACTCGGCGGGCGAGCAGTACTTC.

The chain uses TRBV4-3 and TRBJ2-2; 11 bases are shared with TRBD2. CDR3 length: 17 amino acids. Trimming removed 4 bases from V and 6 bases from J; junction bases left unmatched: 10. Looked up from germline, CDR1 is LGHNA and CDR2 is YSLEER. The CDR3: CASSPGVAGGWAGELFF. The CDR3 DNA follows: TGCGCCAGCAGCCCCGGGGTAGCGGGGGGGTGGGCCGGGGAGCTGTTTTTT.

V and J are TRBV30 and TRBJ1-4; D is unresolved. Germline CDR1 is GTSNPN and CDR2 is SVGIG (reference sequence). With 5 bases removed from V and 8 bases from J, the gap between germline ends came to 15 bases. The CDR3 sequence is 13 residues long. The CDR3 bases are TGTGCCTGGTCTCCACCGGCGGGGGAAAAACTGTTTTTT. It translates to CAWSPPAGEKLFF.

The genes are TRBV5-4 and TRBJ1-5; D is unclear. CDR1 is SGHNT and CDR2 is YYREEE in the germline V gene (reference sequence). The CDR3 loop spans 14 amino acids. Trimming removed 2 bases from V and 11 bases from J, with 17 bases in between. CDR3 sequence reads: CASSLMGGSGAQHF. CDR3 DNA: TGTGCCAGCAGCTTAATGGGAGGGTCCGGAGCCCAGCATTTT.

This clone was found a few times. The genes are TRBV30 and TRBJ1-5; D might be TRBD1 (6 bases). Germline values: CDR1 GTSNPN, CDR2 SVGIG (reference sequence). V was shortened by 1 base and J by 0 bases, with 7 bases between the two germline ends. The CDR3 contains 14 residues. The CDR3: CAWSGRGSNQPQHF. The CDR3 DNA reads TGTGCCTGGAGTGGCAGGGGTAGCAATCAGCCCCAGCATTTT.

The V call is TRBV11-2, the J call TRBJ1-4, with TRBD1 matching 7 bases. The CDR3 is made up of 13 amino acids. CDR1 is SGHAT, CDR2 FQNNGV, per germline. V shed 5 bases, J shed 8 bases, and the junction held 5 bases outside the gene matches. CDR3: CASSPVGGEKLFF. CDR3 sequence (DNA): TGTGCCAGCAGCCCTGTAGGGGGCGAAAAACTGTTTTTT.

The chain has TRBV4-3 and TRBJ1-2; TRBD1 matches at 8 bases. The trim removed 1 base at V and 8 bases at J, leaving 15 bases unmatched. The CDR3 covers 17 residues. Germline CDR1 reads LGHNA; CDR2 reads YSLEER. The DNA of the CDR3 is TGCGCCAGCAGCCAAGGATCCCTAGGACAGGGTGTAGGGGGCTACACCTTC. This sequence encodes CASSQGSLGQGVGGYTF.

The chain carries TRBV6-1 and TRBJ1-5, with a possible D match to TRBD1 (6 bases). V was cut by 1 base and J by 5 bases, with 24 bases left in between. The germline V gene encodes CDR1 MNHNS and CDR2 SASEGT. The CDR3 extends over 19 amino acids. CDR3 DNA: TGTGCCAGCAGTGAAGAGTACCGGGGAGAGGGGGAACGGTATCAGCCCCAGCATTTT. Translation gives CASSEEYRGEGERYQPQHF.

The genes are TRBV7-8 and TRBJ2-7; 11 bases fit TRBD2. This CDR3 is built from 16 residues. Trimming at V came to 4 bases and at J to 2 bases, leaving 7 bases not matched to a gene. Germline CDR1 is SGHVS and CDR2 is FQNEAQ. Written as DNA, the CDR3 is TGTGCCAGCAGCTGGTTCGGGACTAGCGGTGCCTACGAGCAGTACTTC. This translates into CASSWFGTSGAYEQYF.

The CDR3 nucleotides read TGTGCCAGCAGCGCCGGGACAGGGGGCGCGGGTCAGCCCCAGCATTTT. Translation gives CASSAGTGGAGQPQHF. V is TRBV9 and J is TRBJ1-5; 12 bases align to TRBD1. The CDR3 is made up of 16 amino acids. V lost 3 bases to trimming and J lost 6 bases; unmatched junction nucleotides: 7. Germline CDR1 reads SGDLS; CDR2 reads YYNGEE.

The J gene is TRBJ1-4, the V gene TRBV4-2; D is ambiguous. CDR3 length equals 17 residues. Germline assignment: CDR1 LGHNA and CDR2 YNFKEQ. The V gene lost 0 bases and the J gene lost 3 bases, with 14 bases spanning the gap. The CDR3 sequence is CASSQDRPKTANEKLFF. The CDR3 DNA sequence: TGTGCCAGCAGCCAAGATCGACCGAAGACTGCTAATGAAAAACTGTTTTTT.

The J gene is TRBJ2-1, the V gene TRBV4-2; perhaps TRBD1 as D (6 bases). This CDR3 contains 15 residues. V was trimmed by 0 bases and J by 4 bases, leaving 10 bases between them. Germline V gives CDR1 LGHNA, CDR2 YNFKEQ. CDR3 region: CASSQERDNYNEQFF. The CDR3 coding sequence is TGTGCCAGCAGCCAAGAACGGGACAATTACAATGAGCAGTTCTTC.

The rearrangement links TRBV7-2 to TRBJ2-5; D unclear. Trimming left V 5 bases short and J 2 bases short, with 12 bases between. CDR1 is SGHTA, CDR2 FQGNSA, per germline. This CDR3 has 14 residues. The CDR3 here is CASSPPGIQETQYF. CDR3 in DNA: TGTGCCAGCAGCCCTCCAGGAATTCAAGAGACCCAGTACTTC.

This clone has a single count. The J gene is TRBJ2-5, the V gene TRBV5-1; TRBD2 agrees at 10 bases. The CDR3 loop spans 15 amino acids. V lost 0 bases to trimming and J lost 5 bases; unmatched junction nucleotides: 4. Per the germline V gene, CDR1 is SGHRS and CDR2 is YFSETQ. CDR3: CASSLVSSGSETQYF. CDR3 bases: TGCGCCAGCAGCTTGGTCTCTAGCGGGAGTGAGACCCAGTACTTC. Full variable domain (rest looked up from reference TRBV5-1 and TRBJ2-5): KAGVTQTPRYLIKTRGQQVTLSCSPISGHRSVSWYQQTPGQGLQFLFEYFSETQRNKGNFPGRFSGRQFSNSRSEMNVSTLELGDSALYLCASSLVSSGSETQYFGPGTRLLVL.